This T cell receptor (beta chain) emerged from a study of T cell responses to AZD1222 COVID-19 vaccine. In regard to this clone: What it binds is unknown.

Findings of the study overall: Baseline seropositivity characterized only six AZD1222 recipients. Donors were largely white British and mainly female; clonal diversity was possibly underestimated. Vaccination with two AZD1222 doses was followed by a rise in Spike-specific TCR breadth and depth.

Data came from immunoSEQ multiplex PCR; TCRdb stores just in-frame clones and leaves some out. This sample has around 140,000 clones, with just under 95% found just once. Germline V gene sequence: CDR1 DFQATT, CDR2 SNEGSKA (reference sequence). This CDR3 spans 15 amino acids. The V and J ends lost 3 bases and 5 bases, in that order; junction bases with no gene match: 7. The gene calls are TRBV20-1 and TRBJ1-6; TRBD1 matches 7 bases. The sample in question was peripheral blood, obtained after recovery from COVID-19. This clonotype originated in an adult who had recovered from COVID-19. The CDR3 spells CSASRGQINNSPLHF. In DNA, the CDR3 is TGCAGTGCTAGTAGGGGGCAAATTAATAATTCACCCCTCCACTTT.